Below, 28 T cell receptor beta chains from the same sample are listed, as sequenced in a study of cytomegalovirus exposure and HLA in healthy donors. The PCR ran on 60 Vbeta and 13 Jbeta primers. Assay: immunoSEQ multiplex PCR; the TCRdb copy retains only in-frame clones and omits some. The sample lists about 170,000 clones, approximately 82% seen once, with around 1.5% in the top ten. Sequences were obtained from PBMCs. These receptors came from a male donor in good health and CMV-seronegative.

This clone was observed once. The chain joins TRBV19 to TRBJ1-6; D is unclear. CDR3 length: 15 residues. Trimming pared 4 bases from V and 1 base from J, leaving 8 bases between. The germline V gene encodes CDR1 LNHDA and CDR2 SQIVND (reference sequence). CDR3 loop: CASSSGTSYNSPLHF. As DNA, the CDR3 is TGTGCCAGTAGTAGCGGTACGTCCTATAATTCACCCCTCCACTTT.

The chain employs TRBV29-1 and TRBJ2-2, with 9 bases fitting TRBD1. This CDR3 is built from 14 residues. Trimming took 3 bases from V and 6 from J; bases not matched to a gene: 5. Germline CDR1 and CDR2: SQVTM and ANQGSEA. The CDR3: CSVEGTGLAGELFF. The CDR3 DNA reads as TGCAGCGTTGAGGGGACAGGGCTTGCCGGGGAGCTGTTTTTT.

J is TRBJ2-5 and V is TRBV12-5; D unclear. The CDR3 sequence is 14 residues long. Trimming left V 2 bases short and J 6 bases short, with 13 bases between. CDR1 is LGHNT, CDR2 FRNRAP, per germline. The CDR3 reads CASGLSYGPQTQYF. The DNA for the CDR3 is TGTGCTAGTGGTTTGTCTTATGGCCCCCAGACCCAGTACTTC.

J is TRBJ2-3 and V is TRBV6-6, with 7 positions matching TRBD1. CDR1 and CDR2 (germline): MNHNY, SVGAGI (reference sequence). The CDR3 length is 13 residues. Losses at the gene ends were 6 bases for V and 4 bases for J; bases not matched to a gene: 4. The CDR3 nucleotides read TGTGCCAGCAGACAGGGACAGCCAGATACGCAGTATTTT. Translation: CASRQGQPDTQYF.

J is TRBJ2-2 and V is TRBV5-1, with D tentatively TRBD2 (6 bases). CDR1 and CDR2 (germline): SGHRS, YFSETQ. The CDR3 covers 17 residues. The germline V and J ends were trimmed by 4 bases and 6 bases, with 22 bases remaining between them. CDR3 sequence (DNA): TGCGCCAGCAGCCTAGGAGGGGCAATAAGTCCGGCCGGGGAGCTGTTTTTT. This codes for CASSLGGAISPAGELFF.

This rearrangement joins TRBV6-4 to TRBJ2-1; 8 nucleotides match TRBD2. This CDR3 comprises 15 residues. Germline V gene sequence: CDR1 MRHNA, CDR2 SNTAGT. Trimming cost V 0 bases and J 4 bases; bases outside gene matches: 2. CDR3 DNA sequence: TGTGCCAGCAGTGACTCTAGCGGGGAATACAATGAGCAGTTCTTC. Translating gives CASSDSSGEYNEQFF.

The CDR3 DNA is TGTGCCAGCAGCTTAGACGGCGGGACGACATGGACCGGGGAGCTGTTTTTT. Its protein is CASSLDGGTTWTGELFF. The V gene is TRBV7-8, the J gene TRBJ2-2, with D possibly matching TRBD2 (6 bases). Per germline, CDR1 SGHVS and CDR2 FQNEAQ. The CDR3 length is 17 residues. V was trimmed by 1 base and J by 5 bases, leaving 17 bases between them.

About this clone: Other DNA sequences in this specimen translate into the identical CDR3. This chain links TRBV2 with TRBJ2-3; no reliable D call. The CDR3 covers 12 residues. V was shortened by 6 bases and J by 6 bases, with 10 bases between the two germline ends. Germline V CDR1 and CDR2: SNHLY, FYNNEI. The chain's CDR3 is CASSSTSDTQYF. The CDR3 bases are TGTGCCAGCAGCTCTACCTCGGATACGCAGTATTTT.

The chain links TRBV7-2 to TRBJ2-1, with 14 bases aligning to TRBD2. The trim removed 0 bases at V and 4 bases at J, leaving 5 bases unmatched. CDR3 length equals 18 residues. Germline V gives CDR1 SGHTA, CDR2 FQGNSA. The CDR3 sequence is CASSLALTSGGGYNEQFF. CDR3 nucleotide sequence: TGTGCCAGCAGCTTAGCGTTGACTAGCGGGGGGGGTTACAATGAGCAGTTCTTC. The whole variable domain, filled in from reference TRBV7-2 and TRBJ2-1, reads GAGVSQSPSNKVTEKGKDVELRCDPISGHTALYWYRQSLGQGLEFLIYFQGNSAPDKSGLPSDRFSAERTGGSVSTLTIQRTQQEDSAVYLCASSLALTSGGGYNEQFFGPGTRLTVL.

The chain links TRBV11-2 to TRBJ1-1; 12 positions agree with TRBD1. V trimming: 4 bases; J trimming: 0 bases; junction bases outside the gene matches: 6. The CDR3 is made up of 17 amino acids. The germline V gene has CDR1 SGHAT and CDR2 FQNNGV. CDR3 sequence reads: CASSSRDRGRLNTEAFF. CDR3 DNA sequence: TGTGCCAGCAGCTCCCGGGACAGGGGGCGCCTGAACACTGAAGCTTTCTTT.

Here the CDR3 reads CASSPTLTHTF. The CDR3 DNA sequence: TGTGCCAGCTCCCCGACTTTGACGCACACCTTC. The chain has TRBV18 and TRBJ1-2, with D unresolved. CDR3 length: 11 residues. Germline loops: CDR1 KGHSH, CDR2 LQKENI. V gave up 6 bases and J gave up 12 bases, with 14 bases separating them.

The chain combines TRBV9 with TRBJ2-5; D is possibly TRBD2 (5 bases). Germline CDR1 reads SGDLS; CDR2 reads YYNGEE. Trimming took 5 bases from V and 5 from J, leaving 16 bases between them. CDR3 length: 14 residues. CDR3 region: CASSETPPGETQYF. CDR3 DNA: TGTGCCAGCAGTGAGACCCCCCCGGGGGAGACCCAGTACTTC.

As concerns this clone: An end of the junction differs from the germline gene, which may be a read error. Different DNA sequences within this sample yield the same CDR3. The J gene is TRBJ1-5, the V gene TRBV18; TRBD1 aligns across 7 bases. Germline V gene lookup returns CDR1 KGHSH and CDR2 LQKENI. This CDR3 contains 14 residues. CDR3 bases: TGCGCCAGCTCACCCACAGGGGCCCCTCAGCCCCAGCATTTT. It translates to CASSPTGAPQPQHF.

The V and J genes are TRBV10-1 and TRBJ1-2; D is unresolved. Trimming left V 5 bases short and J 5 bases short, with 12 bases between. The CDR3 extends over 13 amino acids. Germline V CDR1 and CDR2: WNHNN, SYGVQD (reference sequence). CDR3: CASSSSGAYGYTF. DNA of the CDR3: TGCGCCAGCAGTTCGTCGGGAGCTTATGGCTACACCTTC.

The chain links TRBV5-1 to TRBJ1-3; TRBD1 aligns across 8 bases. The CDR3 contains 17 residues. J gave up 0 bases and V 0 bases, and 5 bases lay outside the gene matches. Germline assignment: CDR1 SGHRS and CDR2 YFSETQ. This CDR3 is CASSLGQGAPSGNTIYF. The CDR3 DNA reads TGCGCCAGCAGCTTGGGTCAGGGGGCCCCCTCTGGAAACACCATATATTTT.

The genes are TRBV18 and TRBJ1-2; D is unresolved. The CDR3 consists of 12 residues. Per germline, CDR1 KGHSH and CDR2 LQKENI. The V end was cut by 1 base, the J end by 6 bases, with 6 bases between. This CDR3 is CASSPQGDGYTF. CDR3 DNA sequence: TGTGCCAGCTCACCACAGGGAGATGGCTACACCTTC.

The rearrangement uses TRBV6-5 and TRBJ2-1; 8 nucleotides line up with TRBD2. V shed 2 bases and J 1 base; nucleotides not matched to a gene: 4. Germline V gives CDR1 MNHEY, CDR2 SVGAGI. The CDR3 has 16 residues. The CDR3 nucleotides read TGTGCCAGCAGTTACGGTGCGGGGGGTTCCTACAATGAGCAGTTCTTC. Translated, it gives CASSYGAGGSYNEQFF.

This clone was seen only a few times. The chain employs TRBV19 and TRBJ1-4, with 7 bases matching TRBD1. The length of the CDR3 is 13 residues. V trimming: 10 bases; J trimming: 7 bases; junction bases outside the gene matches: 9. CDR1 is LNHDA, CDR2 SQIVND, per germline (reference sequence). CDR3 loop: CATSTGFSEKLFF. CDR3 in DNA: TGTGCCACCTCGACAGGGTTTAGTGAAAAACTGTTTTTT.

V gene TRBV18 combines with J gene TRBJ1-5; D may be TRBD1 (5 bases). The V gene's germline CDR1 is KGHSH and CDR2 LQKENI. The CDR3 spans 14 residues. Between the trimmed V and J ends, which lost 10 bases and 0 bases, there was a span of 13 bases. In DNA, the CDR3 is TGTGCCACCACGGGGGGAAATAGCAATCAGCCCCAGCATTTT. Its translation is CATTGGNSNQPQHF.

This chain uses TRBV5-1 with TRBJ2-5; 8 nucleotides agree with TRBD1. The end of the DNA fits TRBJ2-7 better, so the J call may be wrong. CDR3 length: 14 residues. Germline V gene sequence: CDR1 SGHRS, CDR2 YFSETQ. CDR3 nucleotide sequence: TGCGCCAGCAGCCCAGGACAGGGATCCTACGAGCAGTACTTC. Amino acid sequence: CASSPGQGSYEQYF.

This clone is a singleton in its sample. A junction boundary mismatches the germline segment, possibly from a read error. The chain recombines TRBV19 with TRBJ1-1; D gene unclear. Germline V CDR1 and CDR2: LNHDA, SQIVND (reference sequence). The CDR3 runs to 13 residues. As DNA, the CDR3 is TGTGCCAGCAGTATCCACGGGTCCACTGAAGCTTTCTTT. This sequence encodes CASSIHGSTEAFF.

This chain joins TRBV11-2 and TRBJ2-6, with a weak D call TRBD1 (5 bases). Trimming cost V 0 bases and J 3 bases, with 9 bases left between them. This CDR3 comprises 16 residues. Germline assignment: CDR1 SGHAT and CDR2 FQNNGV. The CDR3 DNA sequence: TGTGCCAGCAGCTTAGACAGGGTCTTTGGGGCCAACGTCCTGACTTTC. This translates into CASSLDRVFGANVLTF.

This clone has more than one count but fewer than ten. This chain joins TRBV28 and TRBJ1-1; 11 nucleotides line up with TRBD1. The CDR3 has 13 residues. Germline CDR1 MDHEN, CDR2 SYDVKM. After removal of 2 bases from V and 7 bases from J, the junction contained 0 bases not matched to a gene. The CDR3 loop reads CASSLGTGGEAFF. CDR3 DNA sequence: TGTGCCAGCAGTTTAGGGACAGGGGGTGAAGCTTTCTTT.

V usage is TRBV7-6 and J usage is TRBJ2-7; D is undetermined. Germline assignment: CDR1 SGHVS and CDR2 FNYEAQ. Trimming pared 1 base from V and 0 bases from J, leaving 7 bases between. The length of the CDR3 is 14 residues. The CDR3 bases are TGTGCCAGCAGCTTAGGGGCCCCCTCCTACGAGCAGTACTTC. Translated: CASSLGAPSYEQYF.

Comment on this clone: The same CDR3 also results from other DNA sequences found in this sample. CDR3 in DNA: TGTGCCAGCAGCCAAATGGCCAGGGGGACGAACACTGAAGCTTTCTTT. Protein: CASSQMARGTNTEAFF. The V gene is TRBV7-3, the J gene TRBJ1-1; 7 nucleotides line up with TRBD1. This CDR3 spans 16 amino acids. Germline V gene lookup returns CDR1 SGHTA and CDR2 FQGTGA. Trimming at V came to 5 bases and at J to 1 base, leaving 10 bases not matched to a gene.

V usage is TRBV6-1 and J usage is TRBJ2-7, with D perhaps TRBD2 (7 bases). This CDR3 has 16 residues. Trimming removed 3 bases from V and 0 bases from J, with 15 bases in between. Germline values: CDR1 MNHNS, CDR2 SASEGT. DNA for the CDR3: TGTGCCAGCAGTGATGGGAGGGGGAGACCCTCCTACGAGCAGTACTTC. It encodes CASSDGRGRPSYEQYF.

Comments on this clone: Germline and junction disagree at one end, which may indicate a read error. The V gene is TRBV27, the J gene TRBJ2-7; 10 bases line up with TRBD1. Germline loops: CDR1 MNHEY, CDR2 SMNVEV (reference sequence). This CDR3 region has 13 residues. CDR3 region: CASRRQGAGEQYF. The CDR3 bases are TGTGCAAGCAGGCGACAGGGGGCGGGGGAGCAGTACTTC.

The chain links TRBV19 to TRBJ2-5; 8 bases fit TRBD2. With the DNA end fitting TRBJ2-7 better, the J assignment may be wrong. CDR1 is LNHDA and CDR2 is SQIVND in the germline V gene (reference sequence). The CDR3 is made up of 14 amino acids. The CDR3 DNA sequence: TGTGCCAGTAGTAGGACTAGCACCCGTTACGAGCAGTACTTC. It codes for CASSRTSTRYEQYF.